The 10 T cell receptor beta chains below all came from one sample that was sequenced in a study of PD-1 blockade in classical Hodgkin lymphoma. This table comes from immunoSEQ multiplex PCR, and its TCRdb copy is limited to in-frame clones, with some not included. The data show some 21,000 clones, with 90% to 95% seen just once and roughly 5% held by the top ten. Time point indicated: newly diagnosed, previously untreated cHL patient sample. Sequenced input: peripheral blood mononuclear cells (PBMCs). The receptor source for this set is a human donor with classical Hodgkin lymphoma.

This rearrangement joins TRBV7-8 to TRBJ2-5, with D hard to call. The CDR3 is 15 amino acids. V was cut by 5 bases and J by 2 bases, with 15 bases left in between. Germline V gives CDR1 SGHVS, CDR2 FQNEAQ. The CDR3 protein is CASSRSIDQQETQYF. As DNA, the CDR3 is TGTGCCAGCAGCCGGTCTATAGATCAGCAAGAGACCCAGTACTTC.

The gene calls are TRBV12-1 and TRBJ1-2; the tabulated D call, TRBD1, remains unverified against the DNA. TRBV12-1 is shown as a pseudogene. The CDR3 totals 15 residues. The CDR3 bases are TGTGCCAGCATACTATTTTACAGGGGAGGCTGTGGCTACACCTTC. This codes for CASILFYRGGCGYTF.

The J gene is TRBJ2-7, the V gene TRBV6-1; possible D gene TRBD1, 7 bases. V lost 1 base and J 1 base, leaving 14 bases between the germline ends. The germline V gene has CDR1 MNHNS and CDR2 SASEGT. The CDR3 totals 16 residues. The CDR3: CASSEETGAGSYEQYF. CDR3 DNA: TGTGCCAGCAGTGAAGAAACAGGGGCGGGGTCCTACGAGCAGTACTTC.

This clone was counted only a few times. The rearrangement links TRBV7-2 to TRBJ1-6; possible D gene TRBD1, 6 bases. The CDR3 is 17 amino acids. V was trimmed by 4 bases and J by 4 bases, leaving 17 bases between them. CDR1 and CDR2 from the germline V gene are SGHTA and FQGNSA. The CDR3 is CASSSDPSTGYNSPLHF. In nucleotides, the CDR3 is TGTGCCAGCAGCTCCGACCCCTCCACAGGGTATAATTCACCCCTCCACTTT.

This sequence joins TRBV2 and TRBJ2-7; D unresolved. The CDR3 is made up of 14 amino acids. Deletions cut 2 bases from V and 2 bases from J, with 10 bases between. Germline V gene data show CDR1 as SNHLY and CDR2 as FYNNEI. The CDR3 nucleotides read TGTGCCAGCAGTGAATCGGCTCTGGCCTACGAGCAGTACTTC. It translates to CASSESALAYEQYF.

The CDR3 loop is CASSQKPIPSYMGYTF. The CDR3 coding sequence is TGCGCCAGCAGCCAAAAACCCATTCCATCCTATATGGGCTACACCTTC. V and J are TRBV4-3 and TRBJ1-2; D not resolved. This CDR3 contains 16 residues. CDR1 LGHNA and CDR2 YSLEER come from the germline V gene. V lost 2 bases, J lost 8 bases, and 21 bases lay in between.

The CDR3 DNA reads TGTGCCAGCAGCTTAGAGTCTTACGGGAGGGCCAAAAACATTCAGTACTTC. Its protein is CASSLESYGRAKNIQYF. This chain links TRBV11-2 with TRBJ2-4; TRBD2 matches 7 bases. The CDR3 has 17 amino acids. The germline gives CDR1 SGHAT, CDR2 FQNNGV. V was pared by 0 bases and J by 1 base, with 6 bases of the junction left unmatched.

The chain couples TRBV4-2 to TRBJ2-2; possibly TRBD2 for D (6 bases). The V gene's germline CDR1 is LGHNA and CDR2 YNFKEQ. CDR3 size: 15 residues. V was clipped by 2 bases and J by 2 bases, with 9 bases between them. CDR3 residues: CASSQRDLNTGELFF. The CDR3 DNA is TGTGCCAGCAGCCAACGGGACTTAAACACCGGGGAGCTGTTTTTT.

This rearrangement joins TRBV11-2 to TRBJ2-1, with D perhaps matching TRBD2 (7 bases). This CDR3 spans 18 amino acids. Trimming cost V 7 bases and J 8 bases, with 30 bases left between them. Germline V gene lookup returns CDR1 SGHAT and CDR2 FQNNGV. The DNA of the CDR3 is TGTGCCAGCACCCGATACCTCAGGGTTCGGGGGGCTGAGGATGAGCAGTTCTTC. Its protein product is CASTRYLRVRGAEDEQFF.

The chain is built from TRBV6-5 and TRBJ1-1; TRBD1 aligns across 9 bases. The germline CDR1 and CDR2 sequences are MNHEY and SVGAGI. The V segment lost 4 bases and the J segment 14 bases; nucleotides outside the gene matches: 17. This CDR3 is 15 amino acids long. The DNA of the CDR3 is TGTGCCAGCAGTTGGGACAGGGCCTCTAACACTGAATGCTTCTTT. Translating gives CASSWDRASNTECFF.